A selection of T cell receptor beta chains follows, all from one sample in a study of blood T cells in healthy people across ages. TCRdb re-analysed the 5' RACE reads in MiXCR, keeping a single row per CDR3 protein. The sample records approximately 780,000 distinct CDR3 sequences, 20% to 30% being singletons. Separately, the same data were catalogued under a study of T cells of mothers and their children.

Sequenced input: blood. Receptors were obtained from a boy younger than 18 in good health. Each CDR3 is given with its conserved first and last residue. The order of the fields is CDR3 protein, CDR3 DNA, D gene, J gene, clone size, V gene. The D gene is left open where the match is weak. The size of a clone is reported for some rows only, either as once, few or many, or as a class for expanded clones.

CASSSTGGPGEQYF | TGTGCCAGCAGCTCGACAGGGGGCCCCGGAGAGCAGTACTTC | TRBD1 | TRBJ2-5 | few | TRBV7-6
CSARDPGGQGKLFF | TGCAGTGCTAGAGATCCCGGGGGCCAAGGAAAACTGTTTTTT | - | TRBJ1-4 | few | TRBV20-1
CASSVGVSGGNEQFF | TGTGCCAGCAGTGTTGGAGTAAGCGGGGGAAATGAGCAGTTCTTC | TRBD2 | TRBJ2-1 | once | TRBV6-2/TRBV6-3
CASRSIQGNEKLFF | TGTGCCAGCAGATCGATCCAGGGGAATGAAAAACTGTTTTTT | - | TRBJ1-4 | - | TRBV27
CASSSLKGPNEKLFF | TGTGCCAGCTCATCTTTGAAGGGCCCTAATGAAAAACTGTTTTTT | - | TRBJ1-4 | few | TRBV18
CASSQMTGNEQYF | TGTGCCAGCAGCCAAATGACAGGGAACGAGCAGTACTTC | TRBD1 | TRBJ2-7 | - | TRBV3-1
CSAKDTKETQYF | TGCAGTGCTAAGGACACAAAAGAGACCCAGTACTTC | - | TRBJ2-5 | - | TRBV20-1
CATSDSGPGLPGYSEQFF | TGTGCCACCAGTGACTCCGGCCCTGGACTACCTGGCTACAGTGAGCAGTTCTTC | - | TRBJ2-1 | - | TRBV24-1
CASSYTGNYEQYF | TGCGCCAGCAGCTATACGGGGAACTACGAGCAGTACTTC | - | TRBJ2-7 | few | TRBV5-1
CASSPDVGPSYEQYF | TGTGCCAGCAGTCCCGACGTGGGTCCCTCCTACGAGCAGTACTTC | - | TRBJ2-7 | - | TRBV12-3/TRBV12-4
CAGRGLSDEKLFF | TGTGCTGGCCGGGGGCTTTCGGATGAAAAACTGTTTTTT | - | TRBJ1-4 | few | TRBV28
CASTAGRGGLGAFF | TGTGCCAGCACCGCCGGGAGGGGCGGCCTTGGGGCTTTCTTT | - | TRBJ1-1 | - | TRBV12-3/TRBV12-4
CSASKEGAGRDYEQYF | TGCAGTGCTTCCAAGGAGGGAGCGGGGAGAGACTACGAGCAGTACTTC | TRBD2 | TRBJ2-7 | - | TRBV20-1
CAWSLKNTGELFF | TGTGCCTGGAGTCTTAAAAACACCGGGGAGCTGTTTTTT | - | TRBJ2-2 | - | TRBV30
CAWSGPRGNTEAFF | TGTGCCTGGAGTGGCCCCCGGGGGAACACTGAAGCTTTCTTT | - | TRBJ1-1 | - | TRBV30
CSARIQRGEETQYF | TGCAGTGCTAGAATCCAGCGGGGTGAAGAGACCCAGTACTTC | TRBD2 | TRBJ2-5 | - | TRBV20-1
CASSLASGVLQETQYF | TGTGCCAGCAGCTTGGCTTCGGGGGTCCTACAAGAGACCCAGTACTTC | - | TRBJ2-5 | once | TRBV5-5
CASSEGPCSGNTIYF | TGTGCCAGCAGTGAGGGACCGTGCTCTGGAAACACCATATATTTT | - | TRBJ1-3 | few | TRBV6-4
CASSETSGGSYEQYF | TGTGCCAGCAGCGAAACTAGCGGGGGTTCCTACGAGCAGTACTTC | TRBD2 | TRBJ2-7 | - | TRBV12-3/TRBV12-4
CATSGAGFSTDTQYF | TGTGCCACCAGCGGAGCCGGGTTTAGCACAGATACGCAGTATTTT | - | TRBJ2-3 | few | TRBV15
CASSLVAGGVYNEQFF | TGTGCCAGCAGTTTGGTAGCGGGGGGAGTCTACAATGAGCAGTTCTTC | TRBD2 | TRBJ2-1 | few | TRBV12-3/TRBV12-4
CAAGSGSYEQYF | TGCGCCGCCGGTTCCGGTTCCTACGAGCAGTACTTC | - | TRBJ2-7 | - | TRBV10-2
CASSFTMNTEAFF | TGTGCCAGCAGCTTTACCATGAACACTGAAGCTTTCTTT | - | TRBJ1-1 | few | TRBV7-9
CSASIGSYEQYF | TGCAGTGCTAGTATCGGCTCCTACGAGCAGTACTTC | - | TRBJ2-7 | - | TRBV20-1
CASNNNRDFFNEQFF | TGTGCCAGCAACAACAACAGGGACTTCTTTAATGAGCAGTTCTTC | - | TRBJ2-1 | few | TRBV9
CSGGQGYTEAFF | TGCAGCGGTGGACAGGGTTACACTGAAGCTTTCTTT | TRBD1 | TRBJ1-1 | few | TRBV29-1
CASSELGGGFGYQPQHF | TGTGCCAGCAGTGAATTAGGTGGGGGATTCGGATATCAGCCCCAGCATTTT | - | TRBJ1-5 | - | TRBV6-1
CASSQPGQGSSYEQYF | TGTGCCAGCAGCCAGCCGGGACAGGGGTCATCCTACGAGCAGTACTTC | TRBD1 | TRBJ2-7 | - | TRBV3-1
CASSQVWGDRTTNEKLFF | TGTGCCAGCAGCCAAGTCTGGGGAGACCGAACCACTAATGAAAAACTGTTTTTT | - | TRBJ1-4 | - | TRBV3-1